The 28 T cell receptor beta chains below all came from one sample that was sequenced in a study of blood T cell repertoires in COVID-19. Profiling relied on immunoSEQ multiplex PCR, and the TCRdb table lists in-frame clones only, not all of them. Among about 200,000 clones, less than 90% were seen once, and the ten largest hold 0.7% to 0.8%. Material for sequencing was peripheral blood. These receptors originate from a woman between 65 and 79 years old with acute or convalescent COVID-19.

This clone was detected a few times. DNA of the CDR3: TGCGCCAGCAGCCTGGGACAGGGACTTAATCAGCCCCAGCATTTT. Translated, it gives CASSLGQGLNQPQHF. This chain joins TRBV5-1 and TRBJ1-5; 9 positions agree with TRBD1. The CDR3 has 15 residues. Per the germline V gene, CDR1 is SGHRS and CDR2 is YFSETQ. V gave up 4 bases and J gave up 4 bases; unmatched junction bases: 6.

The V and J genes are TRBV10-3 and TRBJ2-3; the D is unclear. The CDR3 has 15 residues. The germline V gene encodes CDR1 ENHRY and CDR2 SYGVKD. The V and J ends lost 3 bases and 0 bases respectively, with 10 bases between them. The CDR3 spells CAISDSMASTDTQYF. In nucleotides, the CDR3 is TGTGCCATCAGTGATTCCATGGCCAGCACAGATACGCAGTATTTT.

This clone came up a few times. The genes are TRBV7-9 and TRBJ1-2, with 8 bases fitting TRBD1. The V gene's germline CDR1 is SEHNR and CDR2 FQNEAQ (reference sequence). The junction had 5 bases not matched to a gene; V was cut back by 3 bases and J by 8 bases. The CDR3 runs 13 residues. The CDR3 nucleotides are TGTGCCAGCAGCTTCGACAGGGGAGGGGGCTACACCTTC. Its translation is CASSFDRGGGYTF.

This sequence joins TRBV7-9 and TRBJ2-7; 7 positions match TRBD2. The CDR3 extends over 15 amino acids. Germline V CDR1 and CDR2: SEHNR, FQNEAQ (reference sequence). V shed 8 bases and J 6 bases; nucleotides not matched to a gene: 16. The CDR3 here is CASGESGLGMGEQYF. The CDR3 DNA is TGTGCCAGCGGGGAAAGTGGACTAGGCATGGGCGAGCAGTACTTC. Using reference TRBV7-9 and TRBJ2-7 for the parts outside the CDR3, the full variable domain is DTGVSQNPRHKITKRGQNVTFRCDPISEHNRLYWYRQTLGQGPEFLTYFQNEAQLEKSRLLSDRFSAERPKGSFSTLEIQRTEQGDSAMYLCASGESGLGMGEQYFGPGTRLTVT.

This chain uses TRBV2 with TRBJ1-1; TRBD1 aligns across 7 bases. Unmatched junction bases numbered 6, after V lost 3 bases and J lost 5 bases. The CDR3 is 14 amino acids. Germline CDR1 is SNHLY and CDR2 is FYNNEI. The DNA of the CDR3 is TGTGCCAGCAGTGACAGGGGGGCGAATACTGAAGCTTTCTTT. This encodes CASSDRGANTEAFF.

The V gene is TRBV5-4, the J gene TRBJ2-3; 11 bases are a match to TRBD2. Germline trimming cut 6 bases from V and 4 bases from J; bases unmatched to any gene: 7. The germline V gene encodes CDR1 SGHNT and CDR2 YYREEE (reference sequence). The CDR3 is 15 amino acids. The CDR3 is CASTVSGGAADTQYF. As DNA, the CDR3 is TGTGCCAGCACCGTTAGCGGGGGGGCCGCAGATACGCAGTATTTT.

This chain links TRBV5-1 with TRBJ2-7, with TRBD1 matching 10 bases. CDR1 and CDR2 (germline): SGHRS, YFSETQ. The V segment lost 7 bases and the J segment 6 bases; nucleotides outside the gene matches: 7. CDR3 length: 13 residues. The CDR3 DNA reads as TGCGCCAGCTGTTGGACAGGGGGACGCGAGCAGTACTTC. Translating it yields CASCWTGGREQYF.

This rearrangement joins TRBV7-6 to TRBJ1-1; 8 nucleotides match TRBD1. The CDR3 is 17 residues long. Germline V gene data show CDR1 as SGHVS and CDR2 as FNYEAQ. J was trimmed by 2 bases and V by 2 bases; bases with no gene match: 10. CDR3 loop: CASSLLEDRGGNTEAFF. DNA of the CDR3: TGTGCCAGCAGCTTACTAGAAGACAGGGGCGGAAACACTGAAGCTTTCTTT.

This clone was found a few times. This chain connects TRBV7-2 to TRBJ1-3; possibly TRBD1 for D (6 bases). The germline V gene has CDR1 SGHTA and CDR2 FQGNSA. V gave up 0 bases and J gave up 3 bases, with 9 bases separating them. The CDR3 has 15 residues. The CDR3 loop reads CASSLAGTNGNTIYF. The CDR3 DNA sequence: TGTGCCAGCAGCTTAGCGGGGACAAATGGAAACACCATATATTTT. Together with reference TRBV7-2 and TRBJ1-3, the CDR3 gives the full variable domain: GAGVSQSPSNKVTEKGKDVELRCDPISGHTALYWYRQSLGQGLEFLIYFQGNSAPDKSGLPSDRFSAERTGGSVSTLTIQRTQQEDSAVYLCASSLAGTNGNTIYFGEGSWLTVV.

The chain recombines TRBV4-1 with TRBJ1-6; D is ambiguous. V was clipped by 2 bases and J by 0 bases, with 8 bases between them. The CDR3 runs 16 residues. CDR1 is MGHRA, CDR2 YSYEKL, per germline. The CDR3 region is CASSQNPSSYNSPLHF. DNA for the CDR3: TGCGCCAGCAGCCAAAACCCTAGCTCCTATAATTCACCCCTCCACTTT.

CDR3 sequence reads: CASSSTGELFF. As DNA, the CDR3 is TGTGCCAGCAGCTCAACCGGGGAGCTGTTTTTT. The rearrangement joins TRBV11-3 to TRBJ2-2, with no clear D. The germline gives CDR1 SGHNT, CDR2 YENEEA. V lost 4 bases, J lost 5 bases, and 2 bases lay in between. The CDR3 sequence is 11 residues long.

The V and J genes are TRBV10-1 and TRBJ2-1, with 10 bases lining up with TRBD1. Per the germline V gene, CDR1 is WNHNN and CDR2 is SYGVQD (reference sequence). Trimming removed 5 bases from V and 7 bases from J; junction bases left unmatched: 8. The CDR3 has 15 amino acids. CDR3 in DNA: TGCGCCAGCAGTTTCGGTCGGACAGGGGGAAATGAGCAGTTCTTC. It specifies CASSFGRTGGNEQFF.

Of note for this clone: Other DNA sequences in this specimen translate into the identical CDR3. CDR3 in amino acids: CASSPGQGIEKLFF. For the CDR3, the DNA is TGTGCCAGCTCACCCGGGCAGGGTATTGAAAAACTGTTTTTT. V is TRBV18 and J is TRBJ1-4, with D maybe TRBD1 (5 bases). Germline-derived CDR1 and CDR2 are KGHSH and LQKENI. The CDR3 is 14 amino acids. V gave up 3 bases and J gave up 7 bases, with 12 bases separating them.

The chain employs TRBV29-1 and TRBJ1-3; tentatively, D is TRBD1 (5 bases). This CDR3 region has 11 residues. The germline gives CDR1 SQVTM, CDR2 ANQGSEA. V lost 6 bases and J lost 8, with 11 bases in between. The CDR3 region is CSVTSGDTIYF. The CDR3 nucleotides read TGCAGCGTGACTTCGGGGGACACCATATATTTT.

This sequence joins TRBV5-6 and TRBJ2-3; 9 bases match TRBD1. This CDR3 spans 16 amino acids. V dropped 4 bases and J dropped 1; count of bases not matched to a gene: 7. Looked up from germline, CDR1 is SGHDT and CDR2 is YYEEEE. The CDR3 bases are TGTGCCAGCAGCCCCTTACAGGGGGCAGGCACAGATACGCAGTATTTT. Its protein product is CASSPLQGAGTDTQYF.

This chain uses TRBV7-5 with TRBJ2-7; the table's D call, TRBD2, was not checked against the DNA. TRBV7-5 is a documented pseudogene. The CDR3 consists of 16 residues. CDR3 DNA: TGTGTCAGAAGCTTAGAAGGGAAGGGACTACCCTACGAGCAGTACTTC. Residues: CVRSLEGKGLPYEQYF.

This clone has just one count. V is TRBV9 and J is TRBJ2-6; TRBD1 is a possible D gene (6 bases). V lost 0 bases and J lost 4, with 20 bases in between. The CDR3 runs to 19 residues. Germline V CDR1 and CDR2: SGDLS, YYNGEE. The CDR3 protein is CASSVGDSGGALGANVLTF. The CDR3 DNA reads as TGTGCCAGCAGCGTAGGAGATTCTGGGGGCGCGCTAGGGGCCAACGTCCTGACTTTC.

This clone was seen only once. The chain joins TRBV29-1 to TRBJ1-2, with D tentatively TRBD1 (5 bases). Germline-derived CDR1 and CDR2 are SQVTM and ANQGSEA. The CDR3 spans 14 residues. The V end was cut by 1 base, the J end by 5 bases, with 14 bases between. CDR3 bases: TGCAGCGTTGAAGTGAGGCAGGGTGGATATGGCTACACCTTC. Protein product: CSVEVRQGGYGYTF.

The chain joins TRBV11-2 to TRBJ1-1; D remains unclear. CDR3 length equals 14 residues. Germline-derived CDR1 and CDR2 are SGHAT and FQNNGV. Trimming left V 5 bases short and J 1 base short, with 11 bases between. CDR3 sequence: CASSPRLRNTEAFF. The CDR3 DNA reads as TGTGCCAGCAGCCCCCGCTTGAGGAACACTGAAGCTTTCTTT.

The J gene is TRBJ2-1, the V gene TRBV9; 10 bases line up with TRBD2. This CDR3 comprises 15 residues. CDR1 is SGDLS, CDR2 YYNGEE, per germline. The junction had 10 bases not matched to a gene; V was cut back by 4 bases and J by 9 bases. CDR3 nucleotide sequence: TGTGCCAGCAGCTACGCGAGCGGGAGGGCCGGTGAGCAGTTCTTC. Its translation is CASSYASGRAGEQFF. Supplemented by reference TRBV9 and TRBJ2-1, the full variable domain reads DSGVTQTPKHLITATGQRVTLRCSPRSGDLSVYWYQQSLDQGLQFLIQYYNGEERAKGNILERFSAQQFPDLHSELNLSSLELGDSALYFCASSYASGRAGEQFFGPGTRLTVL.

This clone was seen only once. V and J are TRBV7-2 and TRBJ1-5; TRBD1 matches at 10 bases. J was trimmed by 5 bases and V by 5 bases; bases with no gene match: 9. CDR1 is SGHTA, CDR2 FQGNSA, per germline. The CDR3 length is 16 residues. The CDR3 loop is CASSPGTGDFYQPQHF. CDR3 nucleotide sequence: TGTGCCAGCAGCCCGGGGACAGGGGATTTTTATCAGCCCCAGCATTTT.

This clone appeared once. J is TRBJ1-4 and V is TRBV5-4, with 7 bases lining up with TRBD1. Germline CDR1 and CDR2: SGHNT and YYREEE (reference sequence). With 4 bases clipped from V and 6 bases from J, the junction kept 15 bases outside the gene matches. This CDR3 contains 17 residues. The CDR3 protein is CASSPDPRQGRDEKLFF. The CDR3 DNA sequence: TGTGCCAGCAGCCCTGACCCTCGACAGGGTAGAGATGAAAAACTGTTTTTT.

Of note for this clone: The same CDR3 also results from other DNA sequences found in this sample. The chain combines TRBV6-4 with TRBJ1-1; TRBD1 matches at 8 bases. Germline assignment: CDR1 MRHNA and CDR2 SNTAGT. Losses at the gene ends were 6 bases for V and 1 base for J; bases not matched to a gene: 4. This CDR3 is 14 amino acids long. In DNA form, the CDR3 reads TGTGCCAGCAGACTCGGACAGGGGAACACTGAAGCTTTCTTT. Translation: CASRLGQGNTEAFF.

The rearrangement links TRBV10-3 to TRBJ2-7; 7 nucleotides align to TRBD2. The CDR3 contains 13 residues. V dropped 6 bases and J dropped 5; count of bases not matched to a gene: 7. Germline CDR1 is ENHRY and CDR2 is SYGVKD. Here the CDR3 reads CAIRGGASDEQYF. CDR3 nucleotide sequence: TGTGCCATCAGGGGAGGGGCCTCGGACGAGCAGTACTTC.

This sequence joins TRBV19 and TRBJ2-1, with 8 bases lining up with TRBD2. CDR3 length: 16 amino acids. Unmatched junction bases numbered 12, after V lost 2 bases and J lost 9 bases. The germline V gene has CDR1 LNHDA and CDR2 SQIVND (reference sequence). CDR3 sequence (DNA): TGTGCCAGTAGTATAATGGGGTCGGGAGGGCCCACTGAGCAGTTCTTC. As protein: CASSIMGSGGPTEQFF.

V and J are TRBV10-3 and TRBJ1-5; 8 nucleotides match TRBD1. V was pared by 5 bases and J by 7 bases, with 4 bases of the junction left unmatched. The CDR3 consists of 13 residues. CDR1 is ENHRY and CDR2 is SYGVKD in the germline V gene. Here the CDR3 DNA reads TGTGCCATCAGTCCAGGGGGCGGACAGCCCCAGCATTTT. Its translation is CAISPGGGQPQHF.

The rearrangement links TRBV6-5 to TRBJ2-3; D is unresolved. Germline V CDR1 and CDR2: MNHEY, SVGAGI. The CDR3 totals 14 residues. V gave up 4 bases and J gave up 2 bases, with 10 bases separating them. As DNA, the CDR3 is TGTGCCAGCAGTTCGGTTCGCGTCACAGATACGCAGTATTTT. Its translation is CASSSVRVTDTQYF.

V and J are TRBV10-1 and TRBJ1-6; D is unresolved. The CDR3 runs to 13 residues. Germline V lookup: CDR1 WNHNN, CDR2 SYGVQD (reference sequence). Trimming took 6 bases from V and 7 from J, leaving 10 bases between them. The CDR3 loop is CASSPSLNSPLHF. The CDR3 DNA sequence: TGCGCCAGCAGCCCTTCGTTGAATTCACCCCTCCACTTT.